This T cell receptor (beta chain) was sequenced for a study of read filtering for tumor transcriptome and immune sequencing. Study-level background: Patients were approximately 18 male and some 13 female, mean age approximately 70 years, range about 47 to 80. TCR-mapped reads were about 4 to 11 million with IR-seq versus roughly 80 to 1273 with RNA-seq.

CDR3 length equals 16 residues. V lost 2 bases to trimming and J lost 6 bases; unmatched junction nucleotides: 10. Germline-derived CDR1 and CDR2 are SGHRS and YFSETQ. The library was built from roughly 400 ng RNA with molecular barcoded adaptors for alpha/delta and beta/gamma chains. TCRdb re-analysed the reads in MiXCR, keeping a single row per CDR3 protein. The sample carries roughly 61,000 distinct CDR3 sequences, over 9% recorded once. This clonotype was counted ten times or more. The clonotype comes from a donor at least 40 years old with multiple myeloma. What was sequenced was a population of CD138-negative cells sorted from bone marrow. J is TRBJ2-2 and V is TRBV5-1, with 7 bases matching TRBD1. The CDR3 is CASSFWQLGTAGELFF. In nucleotides, the CDR3 is TGCGCCAGCAGCTTCTGGCAGCTAGGGACAGCCGGGGAGCTGTTTTTT.